Listed below are T cell receptor beta chains from one sample, sequenced in a study of a mutant IDH1 vaccine in newly diagnosed glioma. Their specific antigens are unknown. The table came from immunoSEQ multiplex PCR; TCRdb's copy has only in-frame clones and leaves some out. The sample contains about 25,000 clones, roughly two thirds of which appear only once. The material sequenced was peripheral blood mononuclear cells (PBMCs), taken from a glioma patient whose treatment included an IDH1 peptide vaccine. These receptors originate from a young man with glioma. Some clones in this sample may be carry-over from other donors' samples. CDR3s include the opening cysteine and the closing phenylalanine or tryptophan. Each record gives: clone size, D gene, J gene, V gene, CDR3 DNA, CDR3 protein. A D gene is named only where the DNA matches it firmly. Not all rows give a size; the values are once, few, many and, for expanded clones, a class.

NA	NA	TRBJ2-7	TRBV2	TGTGCCAGCAGTGAGTGGAGGGTTCCTACGAGTGCGTACTTC	CASSEWRVPTSAYF
NA	NA	TRBJ1-1	TRBV19	TGTGCCAGTAAACAGAACACTGAAGCTTTCTTT	CASKQNTEAFF
NA	NA	TRBJ2-7	TRBV28	TGTGCCAGCGGCCGGGCAGGGGACCACTCCTACGAGCAGTACTTC	CASGRAGDHSYEQYF
NA	NA	TRBJ1-1	TRBV27	TGTGCCAGCAGTTTTTATGTAAACACTGAAGCTTTCTTT	CASSFYVNTEAFF
few	NA	TRBJ2-1	TRBV11-1	TGTGCCAGCAGCAATGGGATGGATAGTTACAATGAGCAGTTCTTC	CASSNGMDSYNEQFF
NA	NA	TRBJ2-2	TRBV29-1	TGCAGCGTTCACGTCAACACCGGGGAGCTGTTTTTT	CSVHVNTGELFF
NA	NA	TRBJ1-2	TRBV5-6	TGTGCCAGCAACGAGGGGAGGGGGGTTAACTATGGCTACACCTTC	CASNEGRGVNYGYTF
NA	NA	TRBJ2-7	TRBV6-6	TGTGCCAGCAGTTCCGCAGGGTCCCACGAGCAGTACTTC	CASSSAGSHEQYF
few	NA	TRBJ2-1	TRBV5-6	TGTGCCAGCAGCTTGATACGGGAGTCCGACAATGAGCAGTTCTTC	CASSLIRESDNEQFF
NA	NA	TRBJ1-3	TRBV6-1	TGTGCCAGCAGTGTTGTGGTGGGGTCTGGAAACACCATATATTTT	CASSVVVGSGNTIYF
NA	NA	TRBJ2-2	TRBV10-3	TGTGCCATCAGTGAGTCTAGAGGGGCAGATCTTCTGAACACCGGGGAGCTGTTTTTT	CAISESRGADLLNTGELFF
few	NA	TRBJ2-5	TRBV15	TGTGCCACCAGCAGAAACGCCGGGAGTTCGGGGACCCAGTACTTC	CATSRNAGSSGTQYF
few	NA	TRBJ2-7	TRBV18	TGTGCCAGCTCACCCCTAAGGTTTGAGGAGCAGTACTTC	CASSPLRFEEQYF
few	NA	TRBJ1-1	TRBV4-3	TGCGCCAGCAGCCCTGAGGCGGAGAGGGAAGCTTTCTTT	CASSPEAEREAFF
NA	TRBD1	TRBJ2-5	TRBV5-1	TGCGCCAGCAGCTACGGGACACAGGGGGGAGAGACCCAGTACTTC	CASSYGTQGGETQYF
NA	NA	TRBJ1-3	TRBV5-6	TGTGCCAGCAGCTTGGGGTCAGCAACAGTGTCGAACACCATATATTTT	CASSLGSATVSNTIYF
few	NA	TRBJ2-7	TRBV4-2	TGTGCCAGCAGCCAAGGGCTATTTTCTGGGTACGAGCAGTACTTC	CASSQGLFSGYEQYF
NA	NA	TRBJ2-7	TRBV7-9	TGTGCCAGCAGCTCGTGGGACTCCAACCAGCCCTACGAGCAGTACTTC	CASSSWDSNQPYEQYF
NA	TRBD2	TRBJ2-1	TRBV5-6	TGTGCCAGCAGCTTGTCTCCGCGGGGGGCCGCTGAGCAGTTCTTC	CASSLSPRGAAEQFF
NA	TRBD1	TRBJ2-3	TRBV6-4	TGTGCCAGCAGTGAACAGGGGGGCACAGATACGCAGTATTTT	CASSEQGGTDTQYF
NA	NA	TRBJ1-2	TRBV4-3	TGCGCCAGCAGCCAAGATGGTTTCAATGAGGGGTCCTACACCTTC	CASSQDGFNEGSYTF
NA	NA	TRBJ2-1	TRBV29-1	TGCAGCGTCCAGGAGCGCTCCTACAATGAGCAGTTCTTC	CSVQERSYNEQFF
NA	NA	TRBJ1-1	TRBV18	TGTGCCAGCTCACCACTGGCGGAGAACACTGAAGCTTTCTTT	CASSPLAENTEAFF
NA	NA	TRBJ1-1	TRBV5-4	TGTGCCAGCAGCTTGCGCAGGGAGAACACTGAAGCTTTCTTT	CASSLRRENTEAFF
NA	NA	TRBJ2-7	TRBV4-1	TGCGCCAGCAGCCAAGATGGGTCGGAACTCGAGCAGTACTTC	CASSQDGSELEQYF
NA	TRBD1	TRBJ1-5	TRBV5-1	TGCGCCAGCAGCTCGACAGGGACCGGTCAGCCCCAGCATTTT	CASSSTGTGQPQHF
once	NA	TRBJ1-4	TRBV6-6	TGTGCCAGCAGTTACTGGTTTAATGAAAAACTGTTTTTT	CASSYWFNEKLFF
NA	NA	TRBJ2-7	TRBV7-2	TGTGCCAGCAGCCTTAATCCCCCCCCCACCGCCTACGAGCAGTACTTC	CASSLNPPPTAYEQYF
NA	NA	TRBJ1-1	TRBV7-3	TGTGCCAGCGGGGAAGGAACGAACACTGAAGCTTTCTTT	CASGEGTNTEAFF
few	NA	TRBJ1-5	TRBV5-1	TGCGCCAGCAGCTATGGTAGCAATCAGCCCCAGCATTTT	CASSYGSNQPQHF
NA	TRBD1	TRBJ2-7	TRBV4-1	TGCGCCAGCAGCCTACGGGACAGTTCTATCGGAGACTACGAGCAGTACTTC	CASSLRDSSIGDYEQYF
NA	NA	TRBJ1-1	TRBV4-2	TGTGCCAGCAGCCAAGTGGCGTCAGGGGCGGACGCTTTCTTT	CASSQVASGADAFF
NA	NA	TRBJ2-3	TRBV5-4	TGTGCCAGCAGCTTGGGGACACTCACAGATACGCAGTATTTT	CASSLGTLTDTQYF
NA	TRBD1	TRBJ2-7	TRBV19	TGTGCCAGTAGTATAGAGGGGACAGCCGCTTCCTACGAGCAGTACTTC	CASSIEGTAASYEQYF
NA	NA	TRBJ2-7	TRBV6-1	TGTGCCAGCAATGCAGGGCCCTACGAGCAGTACTTC	CASNAGPYEQYF
once	TRBD2	TRBJ2-1	TRBV4-1	TGCGCCAGCAGTAGGACTAGCGGGAGGGGGGATGAGCAGTTCTTC	CASSRTSGRGDEQFF
NA	NA	TRBJ2-5	TRBV5-6	TGTGCCAGCAACGAGGAGGTGGCGGGAAAAGAGACCCAGTACTTC	CASNEEVAGKETQYF
NA	TRBD1	TRBJ2-6	TRBV5-1	TGCGCCAGCGGTCCGGGCCCAGGGGGTACCGGGGCCAACGTCCTGACTTTC	CASGPGPGGTGANVLTF
NA	NA	TRBJ1-1	TRBV18	TGTGCCAGCTCACGAGGGGCAGTGAACACTGAAGCTTTCTTT	CASSRGAVNTEAFF
NA	TRBD1	TRBJ2-2	TRBV6-5	TGTGCCAGCAGCCTTAGGACAGGGTGGGATCTGTTTTTT	CASSLRTGWDLFF
NA	NA	TRBJ1-1	TRBV5-3	TGTGCCAGAAGCTTGGAATCAGGGGCGAACACTGAAGCTTTCTTT	CARSLESGANTEAFF
NA	NA	TRBJ2-5	TRBV5-6	TGTGCCAGCAGCTTGCCCGGACAGACCGGGCGAAAAGAGACCCAGTACTTC	CASSLPGQTGRKETQYF
NA	TRBD1	TRBJ1-5	TRBV7-8	TGTGCCAGCAGCTCAGGACAGGGGGTGAATCAGCCCCAGCATTTT	CASSSGQGVNQPQHF
NA	TRBD1	TRBJ1-1	TRBV30	TGTGCCTGGAGCCCTTGGACAGGGGTGAACACTGAAGCTTTCTTT	CAWSPWTGVNTEAFF
NA	TRBD2	TRBJ2-5	TRBV7-3	TGTGCCAGCAGCCTGGGGGGGGGAAACCAAGAGACCCAGTACTTC	CASSLGGGNQETQYF
few	NA	TRBJ1-1	TRBV6-5	TGTGCCAGCAGTTCCTACGCAGGGATTGAAGCTTTCTTT	CASSSYAGIEAFF
NA	NA	TRBJ1-2	TRBV11-2	TGTGCCAGCAGCTTAGAAATGGGAGGGTTCTATGGCTACACCTTC	CASSLEMGGFYGYTF
few	TRBD1	TRBJ2-7	TRBV18	TGTGCCAGCTCACCCCTGGGACAGGCCTACGAGCAGTACTTC	CASSPLGQAYEQYF
NA	NA	TRBJ1-2	TRBV20-1	TGCAGTGCTAGACAGGGCTATGGCTACACCTTC	CSARQGYGYTF
NA	NA	TRBJ1-5	TRBV10-3	TGTGCCATCAGTGAGTCGGGAGTAGGTAGCAATCAGCCCCAGCATTTT	CAISESGVGSNQPQHF
NA	TRBD2	TRBJ2-7	TRBV5-1	TGCGCCAGCAGCTCCCGAGGACTAGCGGGAGGTAAGAACGAGCAGTACTTC	CASSSRGLAGGKNEQYF
NA	NA	TRBJ1-2	TRBV6-5	TGTGCCAGCAGCCCCGGCGGCCATAACTATGGCTACACCTTC	CASSPGGHNYGYTF
NA	NA	TRBJ1-2	TRBV7-8	TGTGCCAGCAGCCAGCGGGACAATCCGCGTGGCTACACCTTC	CASSQRDNPRGYTF
NA	TRBD1	TRBJ2-3	TRBV6-5	TGTGCCAGCAGTTACTCGGGACAGGGTCTTACAGATACGCAGTATTTT	CASSYSGQGLTDTQYF